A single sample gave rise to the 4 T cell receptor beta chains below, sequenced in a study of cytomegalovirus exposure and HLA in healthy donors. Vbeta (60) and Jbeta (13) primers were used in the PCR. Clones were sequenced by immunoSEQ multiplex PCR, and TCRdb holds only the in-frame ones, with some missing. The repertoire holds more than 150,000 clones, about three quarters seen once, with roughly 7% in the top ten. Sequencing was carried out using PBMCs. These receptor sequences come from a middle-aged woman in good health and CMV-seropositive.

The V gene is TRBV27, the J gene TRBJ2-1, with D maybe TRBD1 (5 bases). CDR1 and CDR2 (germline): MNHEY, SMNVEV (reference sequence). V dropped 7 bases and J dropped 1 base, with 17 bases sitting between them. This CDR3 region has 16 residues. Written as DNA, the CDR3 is TGTGCCAGCAACTGGGGCAGGGCCAATTCCTACAATGAGCAGTTCTTC. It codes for CASNWGRANSYNEQFF.

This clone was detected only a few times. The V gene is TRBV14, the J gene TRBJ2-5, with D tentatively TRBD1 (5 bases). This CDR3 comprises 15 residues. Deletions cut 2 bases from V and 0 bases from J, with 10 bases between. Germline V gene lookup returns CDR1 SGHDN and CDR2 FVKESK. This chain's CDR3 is CASSQLQVHQETQYF. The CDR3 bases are TGTGCCAGCAGCCAACTACAGGTACACCAAGAGACCCAGTACTTC.

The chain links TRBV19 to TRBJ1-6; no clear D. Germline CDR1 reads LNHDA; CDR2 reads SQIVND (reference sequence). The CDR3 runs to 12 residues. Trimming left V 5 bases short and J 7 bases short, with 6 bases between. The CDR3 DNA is TGTGCCAGTAGTGAACGGAATTCACCCCTCCACTTT. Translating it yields CASSERNSPLHF.

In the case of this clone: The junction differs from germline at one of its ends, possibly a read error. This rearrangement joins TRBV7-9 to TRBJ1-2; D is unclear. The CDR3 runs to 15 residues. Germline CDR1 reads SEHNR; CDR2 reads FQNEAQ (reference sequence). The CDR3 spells CSSSFEGTGQLGYTF. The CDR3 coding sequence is TGTTCCAGCAGCTTCGAGGGCACGGGCCAGCTTGGCTACACCTTC.